Presented here are 6 T cell receptor beta chains from one specimen sequenced in a study of cytomegalovirus exposure and HLA in healthy donors. Sequencing used immunoSEQ multiplex PCR; TCRdb keeps in-frame clones, though not all of them. The sample holds 220,000 or so clones; approximately 87% are singletons and the top ten take around 5.5%. Sequencing was performed on PBMCs. The receptors were gathered from a woman between 18 and 29 years old in good health and CMV-seronegative.

The chain links TRBV6-5 to TRBJ2-2; D gene unclear. Germline V gene data show CDR1 as MNHEY and CDR2 as SVGAGI. Trimming removed 5 bases at V and 7 bases at J, with 14 bases between. This CDR3 has 14 residues. The CDR3 protein is CASSPLEDFGELFF. In nucleotides, the CDR3 is TGTGCCAGCAGTCCCCTAGAGGATTTCGGGGAGCTGTTTTTT.

J is TRBJ2-7 and V is TRBV30; TRBD1 might be the D (6 bases). Germline CDR1 is GTSNPN and CDR2 is SVGIG (reference sequence). The CDR3 runs 14 residues. V shed 2 bases and J shed 2 bases, with 13 bases lying between them. The CDR3 DNA follows: TGTGCCTGGAGTATAGGGACAATCACCTACGAGCAGTACTTC. It yields the protein CAWSIGTITYEQYF.

The chain combines TRBV25-1 with TRBJ2-1; 13 nucleotides match TRBD2. The V segment lost 5 bases and the J segment 5 bases; nucleotides outside the gene matches: 12. The CDR3 contains 18 residues. CDR1 and CDR2 from the germline V gene are MGHDK and SYGVNS. The CDR3, as DNA: TGTGCCAGCAGTTCTCCCGGGACTAGCGGGATGGGTGACAATGAGCAGTTCTTC. This codes for CASSSPGTSGMGDNEQFF.

This clone showed up just once. The rearrangement uses TRBV5-1 and TRBJ1-4; 8 bases are shared with TRBD1. CDR1 and CDR2 from the germline V gene are SGHRS and YFSETQ. This CDR3 contains 17 residues. J gave up 7 bases and V 1 base, and 12 bases lay outside the gene matches. This CDR3 is CASSLTYRTGYREKLFF. The CDR3 DNA is TGCGCCAGCAGCTTGACCTACCGGACAGGGTATCGTGAAAAACTGTTTTTT.

V gene TRBV9 combines with J gene TRBJ1-3; D gene ambiguous. V was shortened by 3 bases and J by 3 bases, with 7 bases between the two germline ends. This CDR3 is 13 amino acids long. Per germline, CDR1 SGDLS and CDR2 YYNGEE. The CDR3 is CASSEKIGNTIYF. CDR3 nucleotides: TGTGCCAGCAGCGAGAAGATTGGAAACACCATATATTTT.

This chain joins TRBV2 and TRBJ1-6; a weak D match, TRBD1 (6 bases). V was cut by 7 bases and J by 6 bases, with 10 bases left in between. From germline, CDR1 is SNHLY and CDR2 FYNNEI. The CDR3 has 13 residues. CDR3 sequence (DNA): TGTGCCAGCAAGGGGGACGGTAATTCACCCCTCCACTTT. It translates to CASKGDGNSPLHF.